A single sample is the source of the 15 T cell receptor beta chains below, sequenced in a study of T cell changes during pregnancy in multiple sclerosis (dated by TCRdb to 2018 to 2020). Libraries were made using the immunoSEQ multiplex PCR assay. TCRdb re-hosts the immuneACCESS table, in-frame sequences only. Its copies lack some clones; in the studies checked, an unresolved V gene accounts for under half of them, and the cause for the rest is not known. The sample yields tens of thousands of clones; around 90% were counted once. The top ten constitute 5% to 5.5% of the sample. Sequences were derived from peripheral blood, sampled after pregnancy. These receptors originate from a female donor in good health, enrolled as a control in a pregnancy study.

This sequence joins TRBV29-1 and TRBJ1-2; TRBD1 aligns across 8 bases. The CDR3 length is 13 residues. J lost 2 bases, V lost 7 bases, and 6 bases had no gene match. The germline gives CDR1 SQVTM, CDR2 ANQGSEA. The CDR3 region is CSATRTGNYGYTF. CDR3 nucleotide sequence: TGCAGCGCCACCCGGACAGGGAACTATGGCTACACCTTC.

J is TRBJ1-6 and V is TRBV13, with D perhaps TRBD1 (6 bases). CDR3 size: 16 residues. Germline loops: CDR1 PRHDT, CDR2 FYEKMQ (reference sequence). Trimming stripped 3 bases from V and 4 bases from J, with 13 bases between. For the CDR3, the DNA is TGTGCCAGCAGCTTCCGGGCAGGGGCATATAATTCACCCCTCCACTTT. Amino acid sequence: CASSFRAGAYNSPLHF.

The V gene is TRBV18, the J gene TRBJ2-7; TRBD1 agrees at 9 bases. V shed 1 base and J 0 bases; nucleotides not matched to a gene: 1. The CDR3 consists of 15 residues. From germline, CDR1 is KGHSH and CDR2 LQKENI. As DNA, the CDR3 is TGTGCCAGCTCACCACGGGACAGGGACTCCTACGAGCAGTACTTC. Protein product: CASSPRDRDSYEQYF.

The J gene is TRBJ2-1, the V gene TRBV29-1, with D possibly being TRBD2 (5 bases). Germline V gene sequence: CDR1 SQVTM, CDR2 ANQGSEA. V was clipped by 2 bases and J by 8 bases, with 16 bases between them. The CDR3 spans 14 residues. The CDR3 is CSVESADTGYEQFF. The CDR3 bases are TGCAGCGTTGAATCAGCGGATACGGGGTATGAGCAGTTCTTC.

V is TRBV19 and J is TRBJ1-2; no clear D. This CDR3 comprises 13 residues. V was clipped by 4 bases and J by 4 bases, with 10 bases between them. Germline loops: CDR1 LNHDA, CDR2 SQIVND (reference sequence). CDR3 in DNA: TGTGCCAGTAGTACCTCTTACGGCTATGGCTACACCTTC. Protein sequence: CASSTSYGYGYTF.

This clone was seen once. The chain couples TRBV11-2 to TRBJ2-3; D call uncertain. The V gene lost 5 bases and the J gene lost 2 bases, with 5 bases spanning the gap. Germline loops: CDR1 SGHAT, CDR2 FQNNGV. The CDR3 runs to 12 residues. The CDR3 region has the DNA TGTGCCAGCAGCCCGTACACAGATACGCAGTATTTT. Its translation: CASSPYTDTQYF.

This clone was detected only once. J is TRBJ2-2 and V is TRBV4-2; possible D gene TRBD2, 5 bases. Germline V gene sequence: CDR1 LGHNA, CDR2 YNFKEQ. The CDR3 extends over 16 amino acids. With 1 base removed from V and 6 bases from J, the gap between germline ends came to 15 bases. DNA of the CDR3: TGTGCCAGCAGCCAAGGAGGGCCTGATAACGCCGGGGAGCTGTTTTTT. Protein product: CASSQGGPDNAGELFF.

The J gene is TRBJ2-7, the V gene TRBV7-9; D not resolved. Germline CDR1 and CDR2: SEHNR and FQNEAQ (reference sequence). This CDR3 is 11 amino acids long. Deletions cut 4 bases from V and 3 bases from J, with 4 bases between. In DNA form, the CDR3 reads TGTGCCAGCAGCTCAAACTACGAGCAGTACTTC. This codes for CASSSNYEQYF.

The rearrangement joins TRBV5-1 to TRBJ2-5, with 10 positions matching TRBD2. J was trimmed by 5 bases and V by 3 bases; bases with no gene match: 7. The germline CDR1 and CDR2 sequences are SGHRS and YFSETQ. The CDR3 has 15 amino acids. The CDR3 DNA reads TGCGCCAGCAGCTCCCTAGCGGGAGTATCGGAGACCCAGTACTTC. This encodes CASSSLAGVSETQYF.

The rearrangement uses TRBV9 and TRBJ2-3; 9 bases map to TRBD1. The trim removed 0 bases at V and 3 bases at J, leaving 8 bases unmatched. Germline values: CDR1 SGDLS, CDR2 YYNGEE. The CDR3 loop spans 17 amino acids. DNA of the CDR3: TGTGCCAGCAGCGTAGCCCTCCTACAGGGGGCAACAGATACGCAGTATTTT. Protein product: CASSVALLQGATDTQYF.

The chain combines TRBV7-2 with TRBJ2-7, with TRBD2 matching over 11 bases. The CDR3 has 17 residues. CDR1 and CDR2 (germline): SGHTA, FQGNSA. After removal of 0 bases from V and 2 bases from J, the junction contained 6 bases not matched to a gene. CDR3 residues: CASSLALASGRPYEQYF. The CDR3 coding sequence is TGTGCCAGCAGCTTAGCGCTGGCTAGCGGGAGGCCCTACGAGCAGTACTTC. The entire variable domain, with the rest obtained from reference TRBV7-2 and TRBJ2-7, is as follows: GAGVSQSPSNKVTEKGKDVELRCDPISGHTALYWYRQSLGQGLEFLIYFQGNSAPDKSGLPSDRFSAERTGGSVSTLTIQRTQQEDSAVYLCASSLALASGRPYEQYFGPGTRLTVT.

This clone came up once. V is TRBV27 and J is TRBJ2-1, with 9 nucleotides matching TRBD2. The V segment lost 3 bases and the J segment 4 bases; nucleotides outside the gene matches: 16. CDR1 and CDR2 (germline): MNHEY, SMNVEV (reference sequence). This CDR3 comprises 19 residues. The CDR3 region has the DNA TGTGCCAGCAGTTTGGCCGGCTTGCGGGAGGGACCCGAGTACAATGAGCAGTTCTTC. Encoded protein: CASSLAGLREGPEYNEQFF.

The V and J genes are TRBV13 and TRBJ2-3, with a possible D match to TRBD2 (7 bases). Looked up from germline, CDR1 is PRHDT and CDR2 is FYEKMQ (reference sequence). The CDR3 spans 16 residues. With 7 bases removed from V and 3 bases from J, the gap between germline ends came to 20 bases. CDR3 nucleotides: TGTGCCAGCACCTACCTGGGGGGGCCTACTACAGATACGCAGTATTTT. Amino acid sequence: CASTYLGGPTTDTQYF.

The genes are TRBV9 and TRBJ2-2; TRBD1 agrees at 8 bases. This CDR3 is 16 amino acids long. CDR1 and CDR2 from the germline V gene are SGDLS and YYNGEE. The trim removed 4 bases at V and 2 bases at J, leaving 7 bases unmatched. The CDR3 protein is CASSKSGTGNTGELFF. The CDR3 coding sequence is TGTGCCAGCAGCAAGAGTGGGACAGGTAACACCGGGGAGCTGTTTTTT.

The chain has TRBV7-6 and TRBJ2-7; 11 bases align to TRBD1. J gave up 4 bases and V 5 bases, and 7 bases lay outside the gene matches. CDR3 length equals 15 residues. Per germline, CDR1 SGHVS and CDR2 FNYEAQ. The CDR3 sequence: CASSRSGTGGYEQYF. The CDR3 bases are TGTGCCAGCAGCCGTAGCGGGACAGGGGGATACGAGCAGTACTTC.